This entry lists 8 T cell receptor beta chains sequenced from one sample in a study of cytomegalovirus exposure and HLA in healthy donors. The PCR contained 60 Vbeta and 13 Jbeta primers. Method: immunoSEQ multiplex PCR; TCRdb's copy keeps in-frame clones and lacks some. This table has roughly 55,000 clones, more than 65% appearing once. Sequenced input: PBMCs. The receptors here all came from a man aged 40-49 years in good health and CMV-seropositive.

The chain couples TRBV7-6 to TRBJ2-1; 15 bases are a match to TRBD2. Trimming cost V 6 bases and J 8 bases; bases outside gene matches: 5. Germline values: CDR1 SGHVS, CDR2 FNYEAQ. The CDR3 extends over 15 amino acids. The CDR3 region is CASSAGLAGGHEQFF. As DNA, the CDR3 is TGTGCCAGCAGTGCAGGACTAGCGGGGGGGCATGAGCAGTTCTTC.

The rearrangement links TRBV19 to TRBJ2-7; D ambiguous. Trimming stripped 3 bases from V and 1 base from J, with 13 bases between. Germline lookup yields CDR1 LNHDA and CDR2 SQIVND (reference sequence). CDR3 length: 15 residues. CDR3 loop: CASSIKTVQSYEQYF. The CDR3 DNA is TGTGCCAGTAGTATTAAGACCGTACAGTCCTACGAGCAGTACTTC.

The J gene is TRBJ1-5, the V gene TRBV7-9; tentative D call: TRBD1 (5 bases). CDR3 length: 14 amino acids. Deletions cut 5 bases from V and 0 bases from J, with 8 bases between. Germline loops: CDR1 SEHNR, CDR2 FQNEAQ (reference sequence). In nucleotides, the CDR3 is TGTGCCAGCAGCAACAGGTATAGCAATCAGCCCCAGCATTTT. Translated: CASSNRYSNQPQHF.

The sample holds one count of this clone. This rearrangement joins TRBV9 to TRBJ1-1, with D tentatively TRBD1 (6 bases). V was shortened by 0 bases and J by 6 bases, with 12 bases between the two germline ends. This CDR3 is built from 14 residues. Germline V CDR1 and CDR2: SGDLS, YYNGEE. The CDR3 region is CASSVATWGPEAFF. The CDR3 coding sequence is TGTGCCAGCAGCGTAGCTACCTGGGGGCCTGAAGCTTTCTTT.

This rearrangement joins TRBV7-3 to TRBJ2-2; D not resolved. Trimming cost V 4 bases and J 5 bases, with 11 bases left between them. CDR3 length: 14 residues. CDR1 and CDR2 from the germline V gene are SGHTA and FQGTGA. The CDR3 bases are TGTGCCAGCAGCTATCTTACGGGTACCGGGGAGCTGTTTTTT. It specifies CASSYLTGTGELFF. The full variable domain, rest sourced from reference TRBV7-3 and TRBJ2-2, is GAGVSQTPSNKVTEKGKYVELRCDPISGHTALYWYRQSLGQGPEFLIYFQGTGAADDSGLPNDRFFAVRPEGSVSTLKIQRTERGDSAVYLCASSYLTGTGELFFGEGSRLTVL.

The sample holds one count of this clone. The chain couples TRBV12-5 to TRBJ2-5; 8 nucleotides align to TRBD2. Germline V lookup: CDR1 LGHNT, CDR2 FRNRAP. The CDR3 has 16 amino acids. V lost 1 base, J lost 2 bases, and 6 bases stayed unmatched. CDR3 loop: CASGLGLAGGQETQYF. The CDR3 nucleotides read TGTGCTAGTGGTTTGGGGCTAGCGGGCGGGCAAGAGACCCAGTACTTC. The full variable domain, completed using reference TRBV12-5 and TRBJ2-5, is DARVTQTPRHKVTEMGQEVTMRCQPILGHNTVFWYRQTMMQGLELLAYFRNRAPLDDSGMPKDRFSAEMPDATLATLKIQPSEPRDSAVYFCASGLGLAGGQETQYFGPGTRLLVL.

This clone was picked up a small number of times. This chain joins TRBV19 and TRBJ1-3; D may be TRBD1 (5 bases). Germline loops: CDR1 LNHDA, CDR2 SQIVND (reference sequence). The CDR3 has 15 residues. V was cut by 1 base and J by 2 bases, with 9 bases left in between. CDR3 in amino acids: CASSIGRAPGNTIYF. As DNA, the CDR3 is TGTGCCAGTAGTATAGGCAGGGCCCCTGGAAACACCATATATTTT.

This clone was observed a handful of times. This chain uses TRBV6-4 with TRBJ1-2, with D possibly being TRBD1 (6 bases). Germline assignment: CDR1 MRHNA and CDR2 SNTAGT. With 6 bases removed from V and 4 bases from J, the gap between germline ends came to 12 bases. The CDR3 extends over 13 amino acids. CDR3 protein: CASSQGQSYGYTF. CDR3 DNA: TGTGCCAGCAGCCAGGGACAAAGCTATGGCTACACCTTC.